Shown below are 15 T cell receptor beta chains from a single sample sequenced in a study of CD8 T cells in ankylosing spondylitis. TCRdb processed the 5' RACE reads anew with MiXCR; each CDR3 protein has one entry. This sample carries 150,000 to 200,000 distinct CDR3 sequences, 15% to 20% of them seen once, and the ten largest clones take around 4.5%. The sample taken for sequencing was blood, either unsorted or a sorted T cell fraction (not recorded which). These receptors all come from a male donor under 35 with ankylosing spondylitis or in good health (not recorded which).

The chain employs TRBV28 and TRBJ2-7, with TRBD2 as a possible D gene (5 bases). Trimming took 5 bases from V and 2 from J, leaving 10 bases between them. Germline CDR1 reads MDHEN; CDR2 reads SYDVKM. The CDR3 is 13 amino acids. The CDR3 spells CASSPTSPYEQYF. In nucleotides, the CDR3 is TGTGCCAGCAGTCCCACTAGTCCCTACGAGCAGTACTTC.

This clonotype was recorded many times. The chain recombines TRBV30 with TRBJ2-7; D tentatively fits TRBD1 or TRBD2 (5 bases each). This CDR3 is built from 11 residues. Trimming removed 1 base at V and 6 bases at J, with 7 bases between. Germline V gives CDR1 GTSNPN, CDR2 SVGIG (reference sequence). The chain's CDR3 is CAWSAGGEQYV. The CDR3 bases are TGTGCCTGGAGTGCTGGGGGCGAGCAGTACGTC.

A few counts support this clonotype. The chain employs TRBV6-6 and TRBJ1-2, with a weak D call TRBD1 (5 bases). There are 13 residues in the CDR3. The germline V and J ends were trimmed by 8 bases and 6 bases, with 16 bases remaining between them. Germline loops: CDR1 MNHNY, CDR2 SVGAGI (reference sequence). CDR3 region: CASQDGGGNGYTF. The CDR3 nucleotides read TGTGCCAGCCAGGATGGGGGGGGTAATGGCTACACCTTC.

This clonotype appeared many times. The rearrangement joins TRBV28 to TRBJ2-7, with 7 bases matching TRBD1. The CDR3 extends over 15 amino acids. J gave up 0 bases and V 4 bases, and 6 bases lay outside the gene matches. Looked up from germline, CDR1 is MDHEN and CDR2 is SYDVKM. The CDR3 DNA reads TGTGCCAGCAGTTACCATGGGGACAGCTCCTACGAGCAGTACTTC. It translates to CASSYHGDSSYEQYF.

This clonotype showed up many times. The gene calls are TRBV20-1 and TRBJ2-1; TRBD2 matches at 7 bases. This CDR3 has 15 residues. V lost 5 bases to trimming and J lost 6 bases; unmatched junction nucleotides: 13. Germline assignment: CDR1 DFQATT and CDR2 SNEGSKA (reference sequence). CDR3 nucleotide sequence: TGCAGTGCTCCCGCGGCAGCGGGATTCCTCAATGAGCAGTTCTTC. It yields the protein CSAPAAAGFLNEQFF.

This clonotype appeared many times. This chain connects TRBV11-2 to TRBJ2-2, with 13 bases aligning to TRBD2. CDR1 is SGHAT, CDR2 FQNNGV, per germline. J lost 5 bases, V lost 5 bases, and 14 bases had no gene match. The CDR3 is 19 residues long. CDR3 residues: CASSPIKRLAGGGTGELFF. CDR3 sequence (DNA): TGTGCCAGCAGCCCGATAAAAAGACTAGCGGGAGGTGGGACCGGGGAGCTGTTTTTT.

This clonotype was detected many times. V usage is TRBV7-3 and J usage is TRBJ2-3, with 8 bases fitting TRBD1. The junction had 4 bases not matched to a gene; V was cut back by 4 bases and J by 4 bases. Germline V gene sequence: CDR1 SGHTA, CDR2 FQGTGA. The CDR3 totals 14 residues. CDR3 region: CASSSTGAADTQYF. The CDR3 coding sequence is TGTGCCAGCAGCTCGACAGGGGCGGCAGATACGCAGTATTTT.

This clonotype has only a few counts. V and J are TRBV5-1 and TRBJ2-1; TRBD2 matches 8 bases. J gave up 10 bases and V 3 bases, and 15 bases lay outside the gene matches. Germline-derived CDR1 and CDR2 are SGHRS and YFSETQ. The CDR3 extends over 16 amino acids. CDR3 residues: CASSSKAGVLFWEQFF. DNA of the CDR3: TGCGCCAGCAGCTCCAAAGCGGGAGTTCTTTTCTGGGAGCAGTTCTTC.

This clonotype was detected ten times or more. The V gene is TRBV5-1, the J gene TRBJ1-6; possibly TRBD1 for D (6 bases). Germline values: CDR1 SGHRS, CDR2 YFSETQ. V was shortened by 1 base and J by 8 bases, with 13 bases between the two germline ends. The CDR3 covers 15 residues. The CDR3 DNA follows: TGCGCCAGCAGCTTGAGGGGGGATCCGGATTCACCCCTCCACTTT. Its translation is CASSLRGDPDSPLHF.

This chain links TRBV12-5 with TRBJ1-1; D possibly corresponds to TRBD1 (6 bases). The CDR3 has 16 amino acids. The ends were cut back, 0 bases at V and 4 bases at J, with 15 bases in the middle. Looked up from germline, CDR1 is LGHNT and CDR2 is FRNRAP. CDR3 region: CASGLVREGGGTEAFF. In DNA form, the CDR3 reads TGTGCTAGTGGTTTGGTACGAGAAGGGGGGGGCACTGAAGCTTTCTTT. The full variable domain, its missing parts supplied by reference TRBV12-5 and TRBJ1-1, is DARVTQTPRHKVTEMGQEVTMRCQPILGHNTVFWYRQTMMQGLELLAYFRNRAPLDDSGMPKDRFSAEMPDATLATLKIQPSEPRDSAVYFCASGLVREGGGTEAFFGQGTRLTVV.

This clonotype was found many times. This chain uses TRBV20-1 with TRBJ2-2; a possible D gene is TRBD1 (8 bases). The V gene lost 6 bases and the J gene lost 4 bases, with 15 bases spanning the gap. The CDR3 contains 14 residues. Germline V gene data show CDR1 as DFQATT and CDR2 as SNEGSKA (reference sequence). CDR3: CSAGGTGRTGELFF. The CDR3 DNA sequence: TGCAGTGCGGGGGGGACAGGACGCACCGGGGAGCTGTTTTTT.

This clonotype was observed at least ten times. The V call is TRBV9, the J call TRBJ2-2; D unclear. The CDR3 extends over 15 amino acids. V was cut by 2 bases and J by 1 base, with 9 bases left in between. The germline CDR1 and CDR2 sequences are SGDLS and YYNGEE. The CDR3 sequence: CASSVGQENTGELFF. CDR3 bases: TGTGCCAGCAGCGTCGGGCAGGAGAACACCGGGGAGCTGTTTTTT.

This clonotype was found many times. The chain's CDR3 is CASSLGRRFGGETQYF. The CDR3 DNA reads as TGTGCCAGCAGCCTGGGCCGTAGGTTTGGGGGAGAGACCCAGTACTTC. The V and J genes are TRBV12-3 or TRBV12-4 and TRBJ2-5; D may be TRBD1 or TRBD2 (5 bases each). Trimming stripped 6 bases from V and 4 bases from J, with 21 bases between. The CDR3 runs to 16 residues.

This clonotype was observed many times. The CDR3 sequence: CASSQDPGFGTDTQYF. Here the CDR3 DNA reads TGCGCCAGCAGCCAAGATCCGGGTTTCGGCACAGATACGCAGTATTTT. The chain uses TRBV4-1 and TRBJ2-3; D gene unclear. The CDR3 length is 16 residues. The germline CDR1 and CDR2 sequences are MGHRA and YSYEKL. V was cut by 0 bases and J by 1 base, with 11 bases left in between.

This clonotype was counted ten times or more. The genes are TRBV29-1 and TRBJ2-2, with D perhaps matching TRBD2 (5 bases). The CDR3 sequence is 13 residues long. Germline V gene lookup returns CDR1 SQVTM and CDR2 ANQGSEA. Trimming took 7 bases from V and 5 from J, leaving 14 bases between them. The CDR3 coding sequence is TGCAGCGCTGGACTCGGTAGGACCGGGGAGCTGTTTTTT. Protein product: CSAGLGRTGELFF.